This note documents a single T cell receptor (beta chain) sequence. PCR was performed using 60 Vbeta and 13 Jbeta primers. TCRdb's table, derived via immunoSEQ multiplex PCR, lists solely in-frame clones and lacks some. There are roughly 110,000 clones in the sample; 74% occur only once, and around 15% lies in the top ten. The data originate from a study of cytomegalovirus exposure and HLA in healthy donors. V was pared by 3 bases and J by 0 bases, with 12 bases of the junction left unmatched. Germline V lookup: CDR1 SGHTS, CDR2 YDEGEE. The CDR3 covers 19 residues. This TCR was recovered from a middle-aged woman in good health and CMV-seropositive. The chain joins TRBV5-8 to TRBJ1-5, with TRBD1 matching over 10 bases. The sequencing input was PBMCs. The CDR3 DNA reads as TGTGCCAGCAGCTGGGGCCGGGACAGGGGCCCCTATAGCAATCAGCCCCAGCATTTT. Translating it yields CASSWGRDRGPYSNQPQHF.